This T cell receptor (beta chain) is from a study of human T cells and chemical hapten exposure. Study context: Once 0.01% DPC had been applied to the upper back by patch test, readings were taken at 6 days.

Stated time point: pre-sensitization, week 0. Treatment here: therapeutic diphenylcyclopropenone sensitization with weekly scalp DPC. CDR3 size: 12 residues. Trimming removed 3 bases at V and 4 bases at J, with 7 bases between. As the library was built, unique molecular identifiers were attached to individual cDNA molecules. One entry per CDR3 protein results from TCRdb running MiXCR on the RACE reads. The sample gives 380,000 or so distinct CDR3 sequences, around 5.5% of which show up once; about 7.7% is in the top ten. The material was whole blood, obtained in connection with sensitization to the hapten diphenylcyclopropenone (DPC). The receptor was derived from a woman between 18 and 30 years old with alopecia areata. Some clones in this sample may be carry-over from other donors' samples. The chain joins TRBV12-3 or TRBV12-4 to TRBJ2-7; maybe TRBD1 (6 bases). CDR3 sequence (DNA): TGTGCCAGCAGTTTCCAGGGGTACGAGCAGTACTTC. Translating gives CASSFQGYEQYF.